This is a list of T cell receptor beta chains from one sample in a study of CD8+CD57+ T cells in acquired aplastic anemia. MiXCR was run by TCRdb on the reads, yielding one entry per CDR3 protein. The sample carries 300,000 or so distinct CDR3 sequences, roughly 59% recorded once. The sequenced sample was sorted CD4+, CD8+, or CD8+CD57+ T cells (not recorded which) from PBMCs. Source of these receptors: a human donor with aplastic anemia. CDR3s include the opening cysteine and the closing phenylalanine or tryptophan. A D gene is named only where the DNA matches it firmly. Clone size is not always given. Where it is, it says once, few, many or a class for expanded clones.

v_gene,j_gene,abundance,d_gene,CDR3aa,CDR3nt
TRBV7-9,TRBJ1-2,NA,NA,CASSPDEGVIYGYTF,TGTGCCAGCAGCCCCGATGAGGGGGTCATCTATGGCTACACCTTC
TRBV7-3,TRBJ2-1,many,NA,CASSPQDSYNEQFF,TGTGCCAGCAGCCCACAGGACAGTTACAATGAGCAGTTCTTC
TRBV12-3/TRBV12-4,TRBJ1-1,NA,NA,CASSKTGMNTEAFF,TGTGCCAGCAGTAAAACAGGGATGAACACTGAAGCTTTCTTT
TRBV3-1,TRBJ2-1,few,TRBD2,CASSSHSGGEYNEQFF,TGTGCCAGCAGCTCCCATAGCGGGGGGGAATACAATGAGCAGTTCTTC
TRBV6-1,TRBJ2-2,few,TRBD1,CASSEAGQNFANTGELFF,TGTGCCAGCAGTGAAGCGGGACAGAATTTCGCAAACACCGGGGAGCTGTTTTTT
TRBV7-9,TRBJ2-2,once,NA,CASSPHSTGELFF,TGTGCCAGCAGCCCCCACTCAACGGGGGAGCTGTTTTTT
TRBV24-1,TRBJ2-2,NA,NA,CATSDPDRIDTGELFF,TGTGCCACCAGTGACCCGGACAGAATAGACACCGGGGAGCTGTTTTTT
TRBV19,TRBJ2-7,NA,NA,CASSMSPWDEQYF,TGTGCCAGTAGTATGTCCCCGTGGGACGAGCAGTACTTC
TRBV20-1,TRBJ1-2,NA,TRBD1,CSASGQGRTNYGYTF,TGCAGTGCTAGCGGACAGGGGCGTACTAACTATGGCTACACCTTC
TRBV15,TRBJ1-6,NA,NA,CATSRDQPGNSPLHF,TGTGCCACCAGCAGAGATCAACCGGGGAATTCACCCCTCCACTTT
TRBV19,TRBJ2-3,few,NA,CASSKQRSTDTQYF,TGTGCCAGTAGTAAACAACGAAGCACAGATACGCAGTATTTT
TRBV29-1,TRBJ2-7,NA,TRBD2,CSVELASGAYEQYF,TGCAGCGTTGAACTGGCTAGCGGGGCCTACGAGCAGTACTTC
TRBV7-2,TRBJ2-5,once,NA,CASSLGQAKETQYF,TGTGCCAGCAGCTTAGGTCAGGCCAAAGAGACCCAGTACTTC
TRBV7-8,TRBJ2-7,medium-sized,NA,CASSKSPGPDYEQYF,TGTGCCAGCAGCAAATCTCCGGGTCCCGACTACGAGCAGTACTTC
TRBV24-1,TRBJ2-2,NA,NA,CATSGPGRGPTGELFF,TGTGCCACCAGTGGTCCGGGACGAGGTCCCACCGGGGAGCTGTTTTTT
TRBV15,TRBJ1-2,NA,NA,CATSTGANYGYTF,TGTGCCACCAGCACCGGGGCCAACTATGGCTACACCTTC
TRBV10-3,TRBJ2-4,many,TRBD2,CAISAQAGGLSTQYF,TGTGCCATCAGTGCCCAAGCGGGGGGCCTATCAACTCAGTACTTC
TRBV12-3/TRBV12-4,TRBJ1-1,many,NA,CASSLSGGAEAFF,TGTGCCAGCAGTCTATCGGGTGGGGCTGAAGCTTTCTTT
TRBV18,TRBJ2-7,many,NA,CASSLQQGTNGGEQYF,TGTGCCAGCTCACTTCAACAGGGTACTAATGGGGGCGAGCAGTACTTC
TRBV29-1,TRBJ2-2,many,TRBD2,CSAERRQGGTSGRGTGELFF,TGCAGCGCCGAACGGAGGCAGGGGGGTACTAGCGGGAGAGGAACCGGGGAGCTGTTTTTT
TRBV20-1,TRBJ2-7,NA,NA,CSARDRAGYYEQYF,TGCAGTGCTAGAGATCGGGCAGGGTACTACGAGCAGTACTTC
TRBV15,TRBJ2-1,NA,NA,CATSRDTGGGSPYNEQFF,TGTGCCACCAGCAGAGATACGGGGGGCGGGAGTCCCTACAATGAGCAGTTCTTC
TRBV11-2,TRBJ1-1,NA,NA,CASSMSAGNTEAFF,TGTGCCAGCAGTATGTCCGCAGGGAACACTGAAGCTTTCTTT
TRBV2,TRBJ2-1,NA,TRBD2,CASSDKRGIRNEQFF,TGTGCCAGCAGTGATAAGCGGGGGATCCGGAATGAGCAGTTCTTC
TRBV5-5,TRBJ2-7,once,NA,CASSRGYSGEQYF,TGCGCCAGCAGTCGAGGGTATAGCGGTGAGCAGTACTTC
TRBV7-8,TRBJ1-2,many,TRBD1,CASSLVLGTGVDYGYTF,TGTGCCAGCAGCTTAGTATTGGGGACAGGGGTCGACTATGGCTACACCTTC
TRBV29-1,TRBJ2-7,few,NA,CSVGGYAGSNEQYF,TGCAGCGTAGGAGGGTACGCAGGGTCTAACGAGCAGTACTTC
TRBV5-1,TRBJ2-3,once,NA,CASRGHSGTDTQYF,TGCGCCAGCAGGGGACATTCCGGTACAGATACGCAGTATTTT
TRBV5-6,TRBJ1-2,many,NA,CASSLVAGRGYTF,TGTGCCAGCAGCTTGGTAGCGGGGAGGGGCTACACCTTC
TRBV11-2,TRBJ2-7,NA,NA,CASSLKGGSEQYF,TGTGCCAGCAGCTTAAAAGGTGGGTCCGAGCAGTACTTC
TRBV2,TRBJ1-5,few,NA,CASSEIRGAQPQHF,TGTGCCAGCAGTGAAATCAGGGGTGCTCAGCCCCAGCATTTT
TRBV12-3/TRBV12-4,TRBJ2-5,few,NA,CASSLVQQETQYF,TGTGCCAGCAGTTTAGTGCAGCAAGAGACCCAGTACTTC
TRBV12-3/TRBV12-4,TRBJ2-7,many,NA,CASRISQDYEQYF,TGTGCCAGCAGAATATCACAGGACTACGAGCAGTACTTC
TRBV10-3,TRBJ1-5,NA,NA,CAISESADGGEGGQPQHF,TGTGCCATCAGTGAGTCAGCTGATGGGGGGGAGGGTGGTCAGCCCCAGCATTTT
TRBV11-2,TRBJ2-5,many,NA,CASRGFNQETQYF,TGTGCCAGCAGGGGTTTCAACCAAGAGACCCAGTACTTC
TRBV24-1,TRBJ2-2,NA,TRBD1,CATSDFGQGNTGELFF,TGTGCCACCAGTGACTTCGGACAGGGCAACACCGGGGAGCTGTTTTTT
TRBV6-4,TRBJ2-3,once,TRBD1,CASRITGGAGTQYF,TGTGCCAGCAGGATTACAGGGGGCGCGGGTACGCAGTATTTT
TRBV24-1,TRBJ2-5,NA,NA,CATSAVGGQGTQYF,TGTGCCACCAGTGCTGTGGGGGGTCAAGGGACCCAGTACTTC
TRBV9,TRBJ2-1,many,NA,CASSVQEYNEQFF,TGTGCCAGCAGCGTACAGGAATACAATGAGCAGTTCTTC
TRBV10-3,TRBJ2-3,NA,TRBD2,CATHRAPRSGTRGTDTQYF,TGTGCCACCCACCGGGCTCCCCGTAGCGGGACGCGGGGCACAGATACGCAGTATTTT
TRBV5-1,TRBJ2-2,NA,NA,CASSLGSAWELFF,TGCGCCAGCAGCTTGGGGTCCGCGTGGGAGCTGTTTTTT
TRBV7-8,TRBJ2-4,many,TRBD1,CASSSTWAGGIQYF,TGTGCCAGCAGCTCCACATGGGCAGGGGGCATTCAGTACTTC